The 11 T cell receptor beta chains in this list originate from one sample, sequenced in a study of cytomegalovirus exposure and HLA in healthy donors. The primer mix had 60 Vbeta and 13 Jbeta primers. The data were produced by immunoSEQ multiplex PCR, yet TCRdb's version contains in-frame clones alone and is incomplete. This sample has roughly 45,000 clones, with around 65% found just once. Sample: PBMCs. These receptor sequences come from a human donor in good health.

The chain combines TRBV7-6 with TRBJ2-2, with no clear D. In germline, CDR1 is SGHVS, CDR2 FNYEAQ. Trimming left V 6 bases short and J 6 bases short, with 14 bases between. This CDR3 has 14 residues. This chain's CDR3 is CASRKVLGSGELFF. The CDR3 DNA follows: TGTGCCAGCAGAAAAGTCCTCGGGTCCGGGGAGCTGTTTTTT.

The rearrangement joins TRBV30 to TRBJ2-5; 8 nucleotides align to TRBD2. Germline CDR1 is GTSNPN and CDR2 is SVGIG (reference sequence). Trimming at V came to 0 bases and at J to 1 base, leaving 4 bases not matched to a gene. The length of the CDR3 is 15 residues. The CDR3: CAWSVPAGAQETQYF. The DNA of the CDR3 is TGTGCCTGGAGTGTTCCAGCGGGGGCCCAAGAGACCCAGTACTTC.

This clone has a handful of counts. The chain links TRBV30 to TRBJ2-7; D perhaps matches TRBD2 (5 bases). The V gene's germline CDR1 is GTSNPN and CDR2 SVGIG (reference sequence). V was clipped by 0 bases and J by 0 bases, with 18 bases between them. The CDR3 spans 17 residues. This chain's CDR3 is CAWSVGVLGSLSYEQYF. CDR3 nucleotide sequence: TGTGCCTGGAGTGTAGGTGTGTTAGGGAGCCTCTCCTACGAGCAGTACTTC.

The chain recombines TRBV7-2 with TRBJ2-2, with 10 positions matching TRBD1. V lost 5 bases and J lost 10; bases outside the gene matches: 13. CDR1 SGHTA and CDR2 FQGNSA come from the germline V gene. The CDR3 has 16 residues. In nucleotides, the CDR3 is TGTGCCAGCAGCCTAGGGACAGGGGTTGGATTGAAGGAGCTGTTTTTT. Translating gives CASSLGTGVGLKELFF.

The rearrangement joins TRBV7-2 to TRBJ2-2; 9 positions agree with TRBD2. Trimming took 6 bases from V and 0 from J; bases not matched to a gene: 8. Germline CDR1 reads SGHTA; CDR2 reads FQGNSA. The CDR3 spans 17 residues. Here the CDR3 reads CASRLSGGETNTGELFF. The CDR3 DNA sequence: TGTGCCAGCAGGCTTAGCGGGGGAGAAACGAACACCGGGGAGCTGTTTTTT.

This chain uses TRBV18 with TRBJ2-2; D ambiguous. This CDR3 has 14 residues. From germline, CDR1 is KGHSH and CDR2 LQKENI. The V end was cut by 6 bases, the J end by 3 bases, with 11 bases between. CDR3 DNA: TGTGCCAGCTCCTTCGAACTGTACACCGGGGAGCTGTTTTTT. Translated, it gives CASSFELYTGELFF.

V usage is TRBV18 and J usage is TRBJ1-6, with D perhaps TRBD1 (5 bases). Germline V gene sequence: CDR1 KGHSH, CDR2 LQKENI. The CDR3 covers 17 residues. The V end lost 3 bases, the J end lost 10 bases, and 22 bases lay between the germline ends. The CDR3 sequence: CASSPVRGGKAKSPLHF. The CDR3 region has the DNA TGTGCCAGCTCACCCGTCCGGGGGGGGAAGGCGAAGTCACCCCTCCACTTT.

Notes on this clone: Because the CDR3's place on the DNA is in doubt, the DNA is left out and the CDR3 is given as listed by TCRdb. The genes are TRBV28 and TRBJ1-5; the table assigns TRBD1, which was not confirmed against the DNA. Ends included, the CDR3 has 19 residues. The germline V gene has CDR1 MDHEN and CDR2 SYDVKM. CDR3 residues: CASSSSGDDRAGGNQPQHF.

This chain joins TRBV5-1 and TRBJ1-3, with a possible D match to TRBD1 (6 bases). Germline V gives CDR1 SGHRS, CDR2 YFSETQ. V was pared by 1 base and J by 2 bases, with 7 bases between. The CDR3 spans 14 residues. The CDR3 loop reads CASSLRTAGNTIYF. In DNA, the CDR3 is TGCGCCAGCAGCTTGCGGACAGCTGGAAACACCATATATTTT.

The rearrangement links TRBV10-1 to TRBJ1-1; TRBD1 might be the D (6 bases). The CDR3 runs to 15 residues. Germline CDR1 is WNHNN and CDR2 is SYGVQD (reference sequence). Trimming stripped 3 bases from V and 0 bases from J, with 11 bases between. CDR3 residues: CASSDGGAVNTEAFF. DNA for the CDR3: TGCGCCAGCAGTGATGGGGGGGCTGTGAACACTGAAGCTTTCTTT.

CDR3 nucleotide sequence: TGTGCCTGGAGTGTACGGCAGGGGACAGATACGCAGTATTTT. Amino acid sequence: CAWSVRQGTDTQYF. V gene TRBV30 combines with J gene TRBJ2-3; a possible D gene is TRBD1 (6 bases). This CDR3 has 14 residues. The V gene's germline CDR1 is GTSNPN and CDR2 SVGIG (reference sequence). V was trimmed by 0 bases and J by 3 bases, leaving 10 bases between them.